What follows describes a single T cell receptor (beta chain). The CDR3 length is 13 residues. Germline V gene lookup returns CDR1 MNHEY and CDR2 SVGAGI. Trimming cost V 8 bases and J 7 bases; bases outside gene matches: 7. In the original workflow: Amplification of reference gene primers was used by the study to estimate nucleated cell counts. Sequencing used immunoSEQ multiplex PCR; TCRdb keeps in-frame clones, though not all of them. Clonal size and the V and J genes are those of that table, whereas D and trimming came from the DNA. The sample lists approximately 230,000 clones; around 84% were seen once. The data stem from a study of blood T cell repertoires in COVID-19. In the study overall: Specimens from acute and convalescent COVID-19 originated in the United States, Italy and Spain. PBMCs, B-cell-depleted T cells, or T cells were the source of the cDNA or gDNA that made up the material.

The chain links TRBV6-5 to TRBJ1-1; 10 nucleotides line up with TRBD1. Input material: peripheral blood. This clonotype was sampled from a man aged 30-40 years with active or convalescent COVID-19. CDR3 sequence: CASGRQGAIEAFF. The CDR3 nucleotides are TGTGCCAGCGGGCGACAGGGGGCGATTGAAGCTTTCTTT.